Listed here are 16 T cell receptor beta chains from one sample, sequenced in a study of T cell responses to AZD1222 COVID-19 vaccine. The assay was immunoSEQ multiplex PCR, and TCRdb's table has in-frame clones only and misses some. The table records 150,000 to 200,000 clones, about 90% of them present only once. The specimen was peripheral blood, collected 28 days after the second AZD1222 dose. The receptors were sampled from an adult who received the AZD1222 COVID-19 vaccine.

The CDR3 spells CASSLRRVSYNEQFF. The DNA for the CDR3 is TGCGCCAGCAGCTTGAGGCGGGTCTCCTACAATGAGCAGTTCTTC. V and J are TRBV5-1 and TRBJ2-1; tentatively, D is TRBD2 (5 bases). This CDR3 is 15 amino acids long. The V end was cut by 1 base, the J end by 0 bases, with 8 bases between. From germline, CDR1 is SGHRS and CDR2 YFSETQ.

The chain has TRBV28 and TRBJ1-2, with no clear D. Trimming pared 1 base from V and 7 bases from J, leaving 7 bases between. The CDR3 sequence is 12 residues long. CDR1 is MDHEN and CDR2 is SYDVKM in the germline V gene. CDR3 protein: CASSLSGFGYTF. CDR3 DNA: TGTGCCAGCAGTTTATCTGGGTTTGGCTACACCTTC.

This chain links TRBV2 with TRBJ1-2; D gene uncertain. This CDR3 comprises 13 residues. Germline V gene lookup returns CDR1 SNHLY and CDR2 FYNNEI. V shed 3 bases and J shed 2 bases, with 7 bases lying between them. The chain's CDR3 is CASSDTSNYGYTF. Here the CDR3 DNA reads TGTGCCAGCAGTGACACCTCAAACTATGGCTACACCTTC.

V usage is TRBV12-3 or TRBV12-4 and J usage is TRBJ1-5; D not certain. This CDR3 spans 12 amino acids. Deletions cut 1 base from V and 2 bases from J, with 0 bases between. The CDR3 reads CASSLGNQPQHF. Written as DNA, the CDR3 is TGTGCCAGCAGTTTAGGCAATCAGCCCCAGCATTTT.

Comments on this clone: This specimen includes other DNA sequences encoding the same CDR3. The rearrangement joins TRBV7-2 to TRBJ2-2; 7 bases fit TRBD1. This CDR3 has 15 amino acids. V shed 5 bases and J 1 base; nucleotides not matched to a gene: 4. Per the germline V gene, CDR1 is SGHTA and CDR2 is FQGNSA. CDR3 nucleotide sequence: TGTGCCAGCAGCCTCAGACAGGGGAACACCGGGGAGCTGTTTTTT. It is translated as CASSLRQGNTGELFF.

The gene calls are TRBV24-1 and TRBJ2-5; 7 bases line up with TRBD1. J lost 4 bases, V lost 4 bases, and 11 bases had no gene match. CDR3 length equals 16 residues. Germline loops: CDR1 KGHDR, CDR2 SFDVKD. The CDR3 protein is CATSEPTGASGETQYF. DNA for the CDR3: TGTGCCACCAGTGAACCCACAGGGGCGTCGGGAGAGACCCAGTACTTC.

The V call is TRBV3-1 (or the pseudogene TRBV3-2), the J call TRBJ2-3, with TRBD2 matching over 8 bases. The CDR3 is made up of 14 amino acids. J was trimmed by 5 bases and V by 8 bases; bases with no gene match: 9. Germline CDR1 and CDR2: LGHDT and YNNKEL (reference sequence). This chain's CDR3 is CASGSGGGLDTQYF. As DNA, the CDR3 is TGTGCCAGCGGATCTGGCGGGGGGTTAGATACGCAGTATTTT.

As regards this clone: This sample includes further DNA sequences coding for the same CDR3. The V call is TRBV11-2, the J call TRBJ2-3; 12 bases map to TRBD1. With V trimmed by 5 bases and J by 8 bases, 5 bases remained unmatched. The CDR3 loop spans 14 amino acids. Germline values: CDR1 SGHAT, CDR2 FQNNGV. The CDR3 nucleotides are TGTGCCAGCAGCCCCGGGACAGGGGGCAGTACGCAGTATTTT. Translation: CASSPGTGGSTQYF. Full variable domain (outside the CDR3, taken from reference TRBV11-2 and TRBJ2-3): EAGVAQSPRYKIIEKRQSVAFWCNPISGHATLYWYQQILGQGPKLLIQFQNNGVVDDSQLPKDRFSAERLKGVDSTLKIQPAKLEDSAVYLCASSPGTGGSTQYFGPGTRLTVL.

The V and J genes are TRBV5-6 and TRBJ1-1; TRBD1 might be the D (5 bases). In germline, CDR1 is SGHDT, CDR2 YYEEEE. This CDR3 has 14 residues. The V end lost 1 base, the J end lost 6 bases, and 13 bases lay between the germline ends. The chain's CDR3 is CASSLWGRGAEAFF. The DNA for the CDR3 is TGTGCCAGCAGCTTGTGGGGGAGAGGAGCTGAAGCTTTCTTT.

The gene calls are TRBV19 and TRBJ1-4, with D uncertain. Trimming stripped 4 bases from V and 0 bases from J, with 9 bases between. Germline assignment: CDR1 LNHDA and CDR2 SQIVND (reference sequence). There are 15 residues in the CDR3. The CDR3 nucleotides read TGTGCCAGTAGTAATCCCGGTGCAACTAATGAAAAACTGTTTTTT. Amino acid sequence: CASSNPGATNEKLFF.

The rearrangement links TRBV3-1 (or the pseudogene TRBV3-2) to TRBJ2-7, with TRBD2 matching over 8 bases. Germline V gene data show CDR1 as LGHDT and CDR2 as YNNKEL (reference sequence). This CDR3 contains 14 residues. V lost 1 base, J lost 3 bases, and 2 bases stayed unmatched. The CDR3 region has the DNA TGTGCCAGCAGCCAAGCGGGGGGGCTCTACGAGCAGTACTTC. It codes for CASSQAGGLYEQYF.

This clone appeared a single time. The rearrangement links TRBV20-1 to TRBJ2-7; 7 nucleotides match TRBD2. Germline-derived CDR1 and CDR2 are DFQATT and SNEGSKA (reference sequence). V was pared by 3 bases and J by 3 bases, with 8 bases of the junction left unmatched. The CDR3 runs 14 residues. The CDR3 DNA is TGCAGTGCTAGTCTCGCGGGAGTATACTACGAGCAGTACTTC. It codes for CSASLAGVYYEQYF.

The V and J genes are TRBV18 and TRBJ2-2; 7 positions match TRBD1. V gave up 0 bases and J gave up 6 bases; unmatched junction bases: 1. There are 14 residues in the CDR3. The V gene's germline CDR1 is KGHSH and CDR2 LQKENI. The chain's CDR3 is CASSPPDRAGELFF. CDR3 sequence (DNA): TGTGCCAGCTCACCACCCGACAGGGCCGGGGAGCTGTTTTTT.

The chain joins TRBV15 to TRBJ2-7; maybe TRBD1 (5 bases). From germline, CDR1 is LNHNV and CDR2 YYDKDF (reference sequence). CDR3 size: 14 residues. V lost 9 bases and J 3 bases, leaving 18 bases between the germline ends. The CDR3 region has the DNA TGTGCCACGTCCCAAGGGATGGGGCTCTACGAGCAGTACTTC. Translating gives CATSQGMGLYEQYF.

The chain recombines TRBV29-1 with TRBJ2-1; 9 bases are shared with TRBD1. The CDR3 loop spans 15 amino acids. V gave up 7 bases and J gave up 1 base; unmatched junction bases: 8. Germline V gene sequence: CDR1 SQVTM, CDR2 ANQGSEA. CDR3 loop: CSGSRDRVSYNEQFF. CDR3 nucleotides: TGCAGCGGGTCCCGGGACAGGGTTTCCTACAATGAGCAGTTCTTC.

The chain joins TRBV27 to TRBJ2-7, with 12 nucleotides matching TRBD1. The trim removed 2 bases at V and 3 bases at J, leaving 11 bases unmatched. CDR1 is MNHEY and CDR2 is SMNVEV in the germline V gene (reference sequence). The CDR3 has 18 residues. The CDR3 reads CASSLPKSGTGGHYEQYF. The CDR3 region has the DNA TGTGCCAGCAGTTTACCTAAATCCGGGACAGGGGGCCACTACGAGCAGTACTTC.